Sequencing of this T cell receptor beta chain was carried out in a study of OX40 agonist ivuxolimab in advanced cancers. Regarding the study as a whole: Partial responders dosed at 0.1-3.0 mg/kg displayed clonal expansion ranking among the lowest.

As regards this clone: Antigen: not known.

The V end lost 3 bases, the J end lost 0 bases, and 13 bases lay between the germline ends. The CDR3 contains 15 residues. Looked up from germline, CDR1 is GTSNPN and CDR2 is SVGIG (reference sequence). TCRdb's table, derived via immunoSEQ multiplex PCR, lists solely in-frame clones and lacks some. The repertoire holds tens of thousands of clones, with about 82% as singletons. Sequenced here: CD4+ or CD8+ T cells sorted from blood, sampled in a trial of the OX40 agonist ivuxolimab. The V and J genes are TRBV30 and TRBJ2-3, with a tentative D call TRBD1 (6 bases). The TCR sequence derives from an adult with an advanced solid tumor such as melanoma, head and neck, liver or kidney cancer. The chain's CDR3 is CAWSLGGTSTDTQYF. In nucleotides, the CDR3 is TGTGCCTGGAGCTTAGGGGGAACTAGCACAGATACGCAGTATTTT.